This T cell receptor (beta chain) was sequenced during a study of CD8 T cells in Susac syndrome. The V gene's germline CDR1 is KGHDR and CDR2 SFDVKD. The CDR3 covers 15 residues. V dropped 4 bases and J dropped 2; count of bases not matched to a gene: 5. A quantity of about 0.5 to 1 ug RNA underwent reverse transcription using random hexamers. The amplification used immunoSEQ multiplex PCR on TCR beta CDR3; it spanned 54 Vbeta and 13 Jbeta. TCRdb reprocessed the immunoSEQ multiplex PCR reads with MiXCR, giving one entry per CDR3 protein. The sample has 150,000 to 200,000 distinct CDR3 sequences; roughly 92% are singletons. This clonotype was picked up one time.

The chain couples TRBV24-1 to TRBJ2-5; TRBD1 matches 8 bases. The clonotype originates from a human donor with multiple sclerosis. The sequenced sample was CD4+ T cells from PBMCs. The CDR3 here is CATSDPGTGQETQYF. CDR3 bases: TGTGCCACCAGTGACCCCGGGACAGGTCAAGAGACCCAGTACTTC.